This is a list of T cell receptor beta chains from one sample in a study of blood T cells in healthy people across ages. TCRdb recomputed calls from the 5' RACE reads with MiXCR, one row per CDR3 protein. The sample has about 1.4 million distinct CDR3 sequences; approximately 63% are singletons. The sample taken for sequencing was blood. The receptors shown here come from a man aged 18 to 29 in good health. Each CDR3 is given with its conserved first and last residue. A D gene is named only where the DNA matches it firmly. Size is omitted from some rows. Given values are once, few, many or a class for expanded clones.

v_call: TRBV4-2; clone_size: .; j_call: TRBJ2-1; d_call: TRBD2; cdr3_aa: CASSTGTSGGSDEQFF; cdr3_nt: TGTGCCAGCAGCACAGGGACTAGCGGGGGGTCGGATGAGCAGTTCTTC
v_call: TRBV29-1; clone_size: .; j_call: TRBJ2-1; d_call: TRBD2; cdr3_aa: CSAQIASGITNEQFF; cdr3_nt: TGCAGCGCTCAGATTGCTAGCGGGATTACCAATGAGCAGTTCTTC
v_call: TRBV29-1; clone_size: .; j_call: TRBJ2-7; d_call: TRBD2; cdr3_aa: CSVEVRGVEYEQYF; cdr3_nt: TGCAGCGTTGAAGTACGGGGGGTGGAATACGAGCAGTACTTC
v_call: TRBV4-1; clone_size: .; j_call: TRBJ2-7; d_call: .; cdr3_aa: CASSQGTPTYEQYF; cdr3_nt: TGCGCCAGCAGCCAAGGGACCCCCACCTACGAGCAGTACTTC
v_call: TRBV4-1; clone_size: .; j_call: TRBJ2-1; d_call: TRBD1; cdr3_aa: CASSHLVTGAYNEQFF; cdr3_nt: TGCGCCAGCAGCCATTTAGTCACAGGGGCGTACAATGAGCAGTTCTTC
v_call: TRBV5-1; clone_size: .; j_call: TRBJ2-2; d_call: .; cdr3_aa: CASNLPGREEELFF; cdr3_nt: TGCGCCAGCAACCTTCCGGGGCGCGAGGAGGAGCTGTTTTTT
v_call: TRBV6-5; clone_size: .; j_call: TRBJ2-7; d_call: .; cdr3_aa: CASNIPGEQYF; cdr3_nt: TGTGCCAGCAACATCCCGGGCGAGCAGTACTTC
v_call: TRBV20-1; clone_size: .; j_call: TRBJ2-7; d_call: TRBD1; cdr3_aa: CSANPGQGESYEQYF; cdr3_nt: TGCAGTGCTAACCCTGGACAGGGGGAATCCTACGAGCAGTACTTC
v_call: TRBV29-1; clone_size: .; j_call: TRBJ2-2; d_call: .; cdr3_aa: CSVTGSKSNTGVLFF; cdr3_nt: TGCAGCGTTACGGGCTCAAAATCAAACACCGGGGTGCTGTTTTTT
v_call: TRBV5-1; clone_size: .; j_call: TRBJ1-1; d_call: .; cdr3_aa: CASSSGTKMNTEAFF; cdr3_nt: TGCGCCAGCAGCTCCGGGACGAAGATGAACACTGAAGCTTTCTTT
v_call: TRBV29-1; clone_size: .; j_call: TRBJ2-3; d_call: .; cdr3_aa: CSVDGLRLGHSTDTQYF; cdr3_nt: TGCAGCGTTGACGGACTCAGGTTAGGGCATAGCACAGATACGCAGTATTTT
v_call: TRBV5-1; clone_size: .; j_call: TRBJ2-5; d_call: .; cdr3_aa: CASSSNMEETQYF; cdr3_nt: TGCGCCAGCAGCTCAAACATGGAAGAGACCCAGTACTTC
v_call: TRBV6-6; clone_size: .; j_call: TRBJ2-1; d_call: .; cdr3_aa: CASSYSIRRTYNEQFF; cdr3_nt: TGTGCCAGCAGTTACTCGATTAGGCGGACCTACAATGAGCAGTTCTTC
v_call: TRBV6-5; clone_size: .; j_call: TRBJ2-1; d_call: TRBD2; cdr3_aa: CASTRTSGIRNEQFF; cdr3_nt: TGTGCCAGCACTCGGACTAGCGGGATTAGAAATGAGCAGTTCTTC
v_call: TRBV6-5; clone_size: .; j_call: TRBJ1-4; d_call: .; cdr3_aa: CASSPALNEKLFF; cdr3_nt: TGTGCCAGCAGTCCGGCACTTAATGAAAAACTGTTTTTT
v_call: TRBV27; clone_size: .; j_call: TRBJ2-7; d_call: .; cdr3_aa: CASSLASGRPYEQYF; cdr3_nt: TGTGCCAGCAGTTTAGCGTCGGGGCGTCCCTACGAGCAGTACTTC
v_call: TRBV20-1; clone_size: few; j_call: TRBJ2-6; d_call: .; cdr3_aa: CSAQSGAGANVLTF; cdr3_nt: TGCAGTGCACAATCAGGGGCTGGGGCCAACGTCCTGACTTTC
v_call: TRBV27; clone_size: .; j_call: TRBJ2-3; d_call: .; cdr3_aa: CATEEKDAQYF; cdr3_nt: TGTGCCACTGAAGAGAAAGATGCGCAGTATTTT
v_call: TRBV3-1; clone_size: .; j_call: TRBJ2-7; d_call: .; cdr3_aa: CASSQSGEFHEQYF; cdr3_nt: TGTGCCAGCAGCCAATCGGGAGAATTCCACGAGCAGTACTTC
v_call: TRBV7-9; clone_size: .; j_call: TRBJ2-3; d_call: .; cdr3_aa: CASSCGTTSTDTQYF; cdr3_nt: TGTGCCAGCAGCTGTGGGACAACTAGCACAGATACGCAGTATTTT
v_call: TRBV11-2; clone_size: once; j_call: TRBJ2-3; d_call: .; cdr3_aa: CASSFTREADTQYF; cdr3_nt: TGTGCCAGCAGCTTTACCAGGGAGGCAGATACGCAGTATTTT
v_call: TRBV4-2; clone_size: .; j_call: TRBJ2-5; d_call: TRBD2; cdr3_aa: CASSQVGGGRGETQYF; cdr3_nt: TGTGCCAGCAGCCAAGTCGGCGGGGGGAGGGGAGAGACCCAGTACTTC